This TCR beta chain was retrieved from a study of PD-1 blockade in classical Hodgkin lymphoma. Repertoires were generated with immunoSEQ multiplex PCR, while TCRdb's copy carries only in-frame clones and drops some. Among approximately 5,300 clones listed, 75% to 85% were seen once. Time point: cycle 4 day 1 (C4D1), after about 6 weeks of nivolumab. Relapse after autologous stem cell transplantation occurred in every patient, and brentuximab vedotin exposure varied. The study purified CD4+ T cells from thawed PBMCs using magnetic negative selection. CDR1 MDHEN and CDR2 SYDVKM come from the germline V gene. Trimming cost V 6 bases and J 0 bases; bases outside gene matches: 4. CDR3 length: 14 amino acids.

The J gene is TRBJ1-1, the V gene TRBV28, with 7 bases identical to TRBD1. Here the sequenced sample was CD4+ T cells from blood, taken before the fourth cycle of nivolumab. This clonotype was obtained from a human donor with classical Hodgkin lymphoma. The CDR3 region is CASRVGQMNTEAFF. Here the CDR3 DNA reads TGTGCCAGCAGGGTGGGACAGATGAACACTGAAGCTTTCTTT.